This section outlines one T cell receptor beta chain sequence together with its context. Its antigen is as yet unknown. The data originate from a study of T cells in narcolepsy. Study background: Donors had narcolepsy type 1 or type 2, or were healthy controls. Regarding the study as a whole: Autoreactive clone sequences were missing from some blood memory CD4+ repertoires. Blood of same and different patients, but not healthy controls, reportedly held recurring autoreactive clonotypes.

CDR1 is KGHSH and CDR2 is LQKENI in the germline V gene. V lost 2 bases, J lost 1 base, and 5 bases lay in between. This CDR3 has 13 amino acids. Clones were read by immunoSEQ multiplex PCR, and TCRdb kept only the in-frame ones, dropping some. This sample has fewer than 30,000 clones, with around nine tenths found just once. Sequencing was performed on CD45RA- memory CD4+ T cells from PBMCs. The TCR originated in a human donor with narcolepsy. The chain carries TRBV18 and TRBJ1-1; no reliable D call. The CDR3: CASSPAGNTEAFF. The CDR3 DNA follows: TGTGCCAGCTCACCAGCAGGGAACACTGAAGCTTTCTTT.